This paragraph reports one T cell receptor beta chain. The source of the sample is a study of cytomegalovirus exposure and HLA in healthy donors. Donors were ostensibly healthy at sampling, although undocumented immune exposures were probable. Amplification used 60 Vbeta primers and 13 Jbeta primers. Using immunoSEQ multiplex PCR, the repertoire was profiled, and TCRdb retains in-frame clones only, with some absent. The sample includes about 200,000 clones. V was cut by 4 bases and J by 4 bases, with 17 bases left in between. This CDR3 has 15 amino acids. Per the germline V gene, CDR1 is MDHEN and CDR2 is SYDVKM.

This chain joins TRBV28 and TRBJ2-7, with D tentatively TRBD1 (5 bases). The sample comprised PBMCs. This TCR derives from a man in his thirties or forties in good health and CMV-seronegative. The DNA for the CDR3 is TGTGCCAGCAGTTCCCCAGCAGGGCCAGCATACGAGCAGTACTTC. Translation gives CASSSPAGPAYEQYF.